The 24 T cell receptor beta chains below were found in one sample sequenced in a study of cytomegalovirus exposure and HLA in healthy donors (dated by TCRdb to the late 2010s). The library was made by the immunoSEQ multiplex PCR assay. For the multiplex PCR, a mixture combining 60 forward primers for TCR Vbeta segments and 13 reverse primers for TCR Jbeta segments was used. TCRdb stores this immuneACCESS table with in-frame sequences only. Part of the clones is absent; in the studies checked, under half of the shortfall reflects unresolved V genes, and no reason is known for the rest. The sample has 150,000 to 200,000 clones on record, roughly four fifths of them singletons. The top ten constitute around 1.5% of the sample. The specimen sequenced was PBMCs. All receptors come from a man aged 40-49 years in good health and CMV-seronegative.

CDR3 sequence: CASSPDDRDTEAFF. The CDR3 coding sequence is TGTGCCAGCAGTCCCGATGACAGGGACACTGAAGCTTTCTTT. This chain connects TRBV27 to TRBJ1-1; 7 nucleotides line up with TRBD1. Germline CDR1 and CDR2: MNHEY and SMNVEV (reference sequence). The CDR3 runs to 14 residues. V shed 5 bases, J shed 3 bases, and the junction held 6 bases outside the gene matches.

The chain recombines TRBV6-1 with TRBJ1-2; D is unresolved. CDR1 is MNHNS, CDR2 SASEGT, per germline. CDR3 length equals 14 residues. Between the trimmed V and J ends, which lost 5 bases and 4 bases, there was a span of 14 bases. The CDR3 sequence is CASSSSRGSYGYTF. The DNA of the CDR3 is TGTGCCAGCAGTTCCTCGCGGGGTAGCTATGGCTACACCTTC.

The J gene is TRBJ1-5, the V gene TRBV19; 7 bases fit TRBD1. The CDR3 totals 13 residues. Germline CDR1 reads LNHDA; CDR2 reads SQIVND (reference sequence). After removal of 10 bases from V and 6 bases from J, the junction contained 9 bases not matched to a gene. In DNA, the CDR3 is TGTGCCACACAGGGGAGTCAAAGTCAGCCCCAGCATTTT. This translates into CATQGSQSQPQHF.

The CDR3 region is CASSGEREDRYNEQFF. DNA for the CDR3: TGTGCCAGCAGTGGAGAGCGGGAGGACCGTTACAATGAGCAGTTCTTC. This chain joins TRBV25-1 and TRBJ2-1, with 9 positions matching TRBD2. There are 16 residues in the CDR3. Trimming cost V 4 bases and J 4 bases; bases outside gene matches: 8. The V gene's germline CDR1 is MGHDK and CDR2 SYGVNS.

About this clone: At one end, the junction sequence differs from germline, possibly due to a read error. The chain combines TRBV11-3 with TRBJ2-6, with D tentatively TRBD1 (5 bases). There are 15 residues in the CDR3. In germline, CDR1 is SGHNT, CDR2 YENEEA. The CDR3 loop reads CASSLGFAGANGLTF. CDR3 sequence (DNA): TGTGCCAGCAGCTTAGGGTTTGCTGGGGCCAACGGCCTGACTTTC.

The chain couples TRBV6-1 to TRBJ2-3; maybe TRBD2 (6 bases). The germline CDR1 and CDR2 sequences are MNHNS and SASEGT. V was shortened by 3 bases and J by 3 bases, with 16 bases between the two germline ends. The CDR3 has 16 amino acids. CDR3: CASSDLANLMTDTQYF. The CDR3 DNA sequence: TGTGCCAGCAGTGATCTAGCGAACCTGATGACAGATACGCAGTATTTT.

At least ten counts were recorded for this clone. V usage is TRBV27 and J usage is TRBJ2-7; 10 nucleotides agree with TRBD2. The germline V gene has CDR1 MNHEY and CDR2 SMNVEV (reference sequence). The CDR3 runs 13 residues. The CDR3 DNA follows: TGTGCAGCTGGACTAGCGGCGTCCTACGAGCAGTACTTC. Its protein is CAAGLAASYEQYF.

The CDR3 bases are TGTGCCAGCAGCGATCCCAGGGTTCGGACAGATACGCAGTATTTT. Amino acids: CASSDPRVRTDTQYF. This chain uses TRBV2 with TRBJ2-3, with TRBD1 as a possible D gene (5 bases). Germline CDR1 SNHLY, CDR2 FYNNEI. V was cut by 6 bases and J by 3 bases, with 16 bases left in between. The CDR3 is made up of 15 amino acids.

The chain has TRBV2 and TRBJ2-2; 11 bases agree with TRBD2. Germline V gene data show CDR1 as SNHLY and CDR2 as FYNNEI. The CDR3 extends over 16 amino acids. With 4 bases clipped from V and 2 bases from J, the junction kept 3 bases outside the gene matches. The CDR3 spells CASSGGLAANTGELFF. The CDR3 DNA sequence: TGTGCCAGCAGTGGGGGACTAGCGGCAAACACCGGGGAGCTGTTTTTT.

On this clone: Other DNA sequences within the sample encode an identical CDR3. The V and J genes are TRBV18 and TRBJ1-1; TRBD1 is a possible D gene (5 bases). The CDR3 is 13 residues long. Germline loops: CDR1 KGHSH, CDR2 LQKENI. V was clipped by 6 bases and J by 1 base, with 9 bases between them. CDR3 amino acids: CASSPQGNTEAFF. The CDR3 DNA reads TGTGCCAGCTCGCCCCAGGGGAACACTGAAGCTTTCTTT.

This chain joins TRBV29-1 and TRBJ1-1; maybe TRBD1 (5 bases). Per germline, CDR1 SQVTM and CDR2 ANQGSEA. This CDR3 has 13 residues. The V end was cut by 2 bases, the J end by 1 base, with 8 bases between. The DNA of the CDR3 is TGCAGCGTTGAAAGGGGAACGAACACTGAAGCTTTCTTT. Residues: CSVERGTNTEAFF.

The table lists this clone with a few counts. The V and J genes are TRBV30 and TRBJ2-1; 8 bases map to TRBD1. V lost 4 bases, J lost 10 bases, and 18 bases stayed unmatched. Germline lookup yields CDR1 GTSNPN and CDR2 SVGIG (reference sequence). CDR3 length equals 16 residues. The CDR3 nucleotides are TGTGCCTGGAACCCGGGACAGGTACCCCGCTTTTGGGAGCAGTTCTTC. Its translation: CAWNPGQVPRFWEQFF. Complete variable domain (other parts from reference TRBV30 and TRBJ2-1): SQTIHQWPATLVQPVGSPLSLECTVEGTSNPNLYWYRQAAGRGLQLLFYSVGIGQISSEVPQNLSASRPQDRQFILSSKKLLLSDSGFYLCAWNPGQVPRFWEQFFGPGTRLTVL.

The CDR3 bases are TGTGCCAGCAGCCCTCGACAGGGCCTCTACAATGAGCAGTTCTTC. It yields the protein CASSPRQGLYNEQFF. The V gene is TRBV7-3, the J gene TRBJ2-1; 7 bases match TRBD1. The CDR3 loop spans 15 amino acids. Germline values: CDR1 SGHTA, CDR2 FQGTGA. V was clipped by 5 bases and J by 3 bases; unmatched bases: 7.

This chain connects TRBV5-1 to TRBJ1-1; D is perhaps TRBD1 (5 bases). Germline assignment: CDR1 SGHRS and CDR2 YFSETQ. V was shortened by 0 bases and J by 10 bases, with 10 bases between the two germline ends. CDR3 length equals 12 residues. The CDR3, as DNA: TGCGCCAGCAGCTTGGAGGGGATCGGAGCTTTCTTT. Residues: CASSLEGIGAFF.

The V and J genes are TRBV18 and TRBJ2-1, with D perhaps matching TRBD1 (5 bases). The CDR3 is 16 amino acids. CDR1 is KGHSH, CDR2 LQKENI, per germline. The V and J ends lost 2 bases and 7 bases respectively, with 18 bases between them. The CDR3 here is CASSPASRAGSNEQFF. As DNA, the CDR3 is TGTGCCAGCTCACCAGCAAGTAGGGCAGGGTCTAATGAGCAGTTCTTC.

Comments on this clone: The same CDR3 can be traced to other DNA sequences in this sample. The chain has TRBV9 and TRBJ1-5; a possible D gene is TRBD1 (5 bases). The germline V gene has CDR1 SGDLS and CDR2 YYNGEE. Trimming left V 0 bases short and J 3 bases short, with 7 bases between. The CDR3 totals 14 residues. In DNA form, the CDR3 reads TGTGCCAGCAGCGTAGAAGGGGCCAATCAGCCCCAGCATTTT. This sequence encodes CASSVEGANQPQHF. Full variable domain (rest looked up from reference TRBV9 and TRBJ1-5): DSGVTQTPKHLITATGQRVTLRCSPRSGDLSVYWYQQSLDQGLQFLIQYYNGEERAKGNILERFSAQQFPDLHSELNLSSLELGDSALYFCASSVEGANQPQHFGDGTRLSIL.

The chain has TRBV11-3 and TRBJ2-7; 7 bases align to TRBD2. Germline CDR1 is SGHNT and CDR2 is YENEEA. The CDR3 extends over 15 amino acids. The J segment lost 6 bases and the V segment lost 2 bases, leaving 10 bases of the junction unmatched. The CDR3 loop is CASSLKPSGLTEQYF. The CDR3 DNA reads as TGTGCCAGCAGCTTAAAACCTAGCGGACTTACCGAGCAGTACTTC.

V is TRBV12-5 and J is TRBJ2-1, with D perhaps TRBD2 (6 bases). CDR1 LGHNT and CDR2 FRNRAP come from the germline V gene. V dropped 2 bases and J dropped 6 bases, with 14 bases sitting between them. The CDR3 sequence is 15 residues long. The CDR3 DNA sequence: TGTGCTAGTGGTTTGCGGGCGGGGCCACTCAATGAGCAGTTCTTC. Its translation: CASGLRAGPLNEQFF.

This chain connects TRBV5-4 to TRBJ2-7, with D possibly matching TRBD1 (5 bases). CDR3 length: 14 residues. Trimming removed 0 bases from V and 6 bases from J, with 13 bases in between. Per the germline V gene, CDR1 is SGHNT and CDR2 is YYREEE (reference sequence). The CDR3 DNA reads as TGTGCCAGCAGCTTGGGGCTGACAGCCTCCGAGCAGTACTTC. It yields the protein CASSLGLTASEQYF.

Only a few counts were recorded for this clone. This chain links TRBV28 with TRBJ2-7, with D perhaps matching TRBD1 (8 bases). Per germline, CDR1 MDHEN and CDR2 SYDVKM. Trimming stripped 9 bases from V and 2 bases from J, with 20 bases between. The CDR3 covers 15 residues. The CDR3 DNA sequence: TGTGCCAGTCGGGAACCAACAGGGGGGGCCTACGAGCAGTACTTC. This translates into CASREPTGGAYEQYF.

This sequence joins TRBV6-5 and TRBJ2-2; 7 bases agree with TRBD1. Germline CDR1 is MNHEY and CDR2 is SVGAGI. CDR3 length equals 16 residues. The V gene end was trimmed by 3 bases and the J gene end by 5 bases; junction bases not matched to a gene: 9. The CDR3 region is CASSYPRQGGTGELFF. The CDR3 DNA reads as TGTGCCAGCAGTTATCCCAGACAGGGCGGTACCGGGGAGCTGTTTTTT.

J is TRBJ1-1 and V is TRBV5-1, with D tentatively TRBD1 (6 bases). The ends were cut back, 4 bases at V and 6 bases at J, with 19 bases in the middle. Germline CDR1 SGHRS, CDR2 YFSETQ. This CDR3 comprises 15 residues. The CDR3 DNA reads TGCGCCAGCAGCATAATTACATCACAGGGCCCTGAAGCTTTCTTT. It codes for CASSIITSQGPEAFF.

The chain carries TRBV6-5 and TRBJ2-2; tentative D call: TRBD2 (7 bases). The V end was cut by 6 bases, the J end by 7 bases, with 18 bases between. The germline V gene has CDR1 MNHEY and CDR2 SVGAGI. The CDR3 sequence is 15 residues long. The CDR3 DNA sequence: TGTGCCAGCAGCCCCTCGGGGGGCGAGGGCGGGGAGCTGTTTTTT. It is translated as CASSPSGGEGGELFF.

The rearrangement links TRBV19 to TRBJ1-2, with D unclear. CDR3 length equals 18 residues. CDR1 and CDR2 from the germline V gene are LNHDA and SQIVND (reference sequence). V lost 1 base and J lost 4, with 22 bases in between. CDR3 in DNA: TGTGCCAGTAGTATAGGGAACCCGAGCGGACGACAAGCCTATGGCTACACCTTC. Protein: CASSIGNPSGRQAYGYTF.